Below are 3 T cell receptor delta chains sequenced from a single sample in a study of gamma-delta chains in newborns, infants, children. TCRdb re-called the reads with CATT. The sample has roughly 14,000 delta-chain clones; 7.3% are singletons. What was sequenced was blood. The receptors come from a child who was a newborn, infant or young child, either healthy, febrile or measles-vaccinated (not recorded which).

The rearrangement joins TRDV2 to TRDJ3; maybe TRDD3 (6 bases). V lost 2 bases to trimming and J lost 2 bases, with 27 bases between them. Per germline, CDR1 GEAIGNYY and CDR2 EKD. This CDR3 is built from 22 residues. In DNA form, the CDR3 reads TGTGCCTGTGACAGCCCGTTAACGGCTGTGGGATATGTCCCCTGGGACACCCGACAGATGTTTTTC. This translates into CACDSPLTAVGYVPWDTRQMFF.

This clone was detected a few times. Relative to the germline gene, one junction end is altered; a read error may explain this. The CDR3, as DNA: TGTGCCTGTGACACCGTACTGGGGGATACGAGGCCCCGCTCCGGGGACACCCGACAGATGTTTTTC. Amino acids: CACDTVLGDTRPRSGDTRQMFF. The rearrangement links TRDV2 to TRDJ3, with TRDD3 identical over 13 bases. The CDR3 consists of 22 residues. CDR1 is GEAIGNYY and CDR2 is EKD in the germline V gene.

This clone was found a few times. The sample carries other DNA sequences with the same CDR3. The CDR3 loop is CACDTLGVSSWDTRQMFF. Written as DNA, the CDR3 is TGTGCCTGTGACACCCTTGGGGTTAGCTCCTGGGACACCCGACAGATGTTTTTC. The V gene is TRDV2, the J gene TRDJ3; weak D call: TRDD3 (5 bases). CDR1 GEAIGNYY and CDR2 EKD come from the germline V gene. The CDR3 has 18 amino acids. Trimming cost V 0 bases and J 0 bases, with 11 bases left between them.